This T cell receptor beta chain originates from a study of cytomegalovirus exposure and HLA in healthy donors. Study at large: An early release of data contained about 85 million unique TCRs, which came from HLA-typed donors.

Trimming removed 7 bases from V and 6 bases from J; junction bases left unmatched: 8. Germline V lookup: CDR1 SGHRS, CDR2 YFSETQ. This CDR3 region has 14 residues. General observations from the study: As a later analysis showed, a missense DCLRE1C variant was linked to trimming of TCR beta V- and J-genes. Excluded: some indistinguishable V segments such as TRBV6-2 and TRBV6-3.

Comment on this clone: Its specificity is unknown.

PCR primers comprised 60 Vbeta and 13 Jbeta primers. Sequencing was performed with immunoSEQ multiplex PCR; in TCRdb, only in-frame clones are kept and a portion is missing. This table holds about 110,000 clones, 69% found once. Sequenced sample: PBMCs. The origin of this receptor is a woman in her 70s in good health and CMV-seropositive. The chain employs TRBV5-1 and TRBJ2-7; 12 bases are shared with TRBD1. CDR3 sequence: CASGPGQGALEQYF. The CDR3 coding sequence is TGCGCCAGCGGTCCGGGACAGGGGGCTCTCGAGCAGTACTTC.